The 14 T cell receptor beta chains below come from one sample, sequenced in a study of CD4 T cells in lung cancer (dated by TCRdb to the late 2010s). Non-adjacent lung tissue was collected from the same resection as far from the malignant lesion as possible, at a distance of at least 3 cm. Library preparation was by the immunoSEQ multiplex PCR assay. TCRdb took over this immuneACCESS table, retaining in-frame rearrangements with V and J assigned. Such tables are incomplete; in checked studies, under half of the missing clones stem from an unresolved V gene, and the remainder is unexplained. This sample comprises more than 9,000 clones, around 66% of them detected only once. Clones ranked in the top ten supply approximately 15% of the sample. The specimen was normal lung tissue taken away from the tumor. All receptors derive from a man aged 55 to 70 with non-small cell lung cancer.

CDR3 sequence reads: CASMDCQETQYF. In DNA form, the CDR3 reads TGTGCCAGCATGGACTGCCAAGAGACCCAGTACTTC. J is TRBJ2-5 and V is TRBV7-3; the D gene is possibly TRBD2 (5 bases). This CDR3 region has 12 residues. Germline V CDR1 and CDR2: SGHTA, FQGTGA. Trimming stripped 7 bases from V and 1 base from J, with 7 bases between.

This clone came up a few times. The J gene is TRBJ1-1, the V gene TRBV7-9, with a possible D match to TRBD1 (5 bases). Germline-derived CDR1 and CDR2 are SEHNR and FQNEAQ (reference sequence). Trimming took 5 bases from V and 7 from J, leaving 20 bases between them. The CDR3 extends over 15 amino acids. The CDR3 sequence: CASSDYGAGVGEAFF. DNA of the CDR3: TGTGCCAGCAGCGACTATGGGGCGGGGGTAGGTGAAGCTTTCTTT.

The gene calls are TRBV6-6 and TRBJ1-1; no firm D call. This CDR3 is built from 13 residues. From germline, CDR1 is MNHNY and CDR2 SVGAGI (reference sequence). Trimming removed 6 bases from V and 1 base from J, with 9 bases in between. CDR3 protein: CASSSRGNTEAFF. CDR3 nucleotide sequence: TGTGCCAGCAGCTCCCGGGGGAACACTGAAGCTTTCTTT.

The V call is TRBV5-6, the J call TRBJ2-7, with 10 bases identical to TRBD2. Germline V gene sequence: CDR1 SGHDT, CDR2 YYEEEE. Unmatched junction bases numbered 8, after V lost 2 bases and J lost 3 bases. The CDR3 runs to 16 residues. The CDR3, as DNA: TGTGCCAGCAGCTTTTCTAGCGGGAGCCCTCACTACGAGCAGTACTTC. Its translation is CASSFSSGSPHYEQYF.

In this sample, this clone turned up once. The chain carries TRBV6-5 and TRBJ2-7; tentatively, D is TRBD2 (5 bases). Germline V gene data show CDR1 as MNHEY and CDR2 as SVGAGI. This CDR3 is built from 15 residues. Trimming removed 5 bases at V and 4 bases at J, with 18 bases between. The CDR3 sequence: CASSPPARARYEQYV. As DNA, the CDR3 is TGTGCCAGCAGTCCCCCGGCGCGGGCCCGGTACGAGCAGTACGTC.

V usage is TRBV29-1 and J usage is TRBJ1-1, with unresolved D. The CDR3 has 11 amino acids. The V gene lost 6 bases and the J gene lost 1 base, with 6 bases spanning the gap. Germline loops: CDR1 SQVTM, CDR2 ANQGSEA. The DNA of the CDR3 is TGCAGCGTGGCCTCGAACACTGAAGCTTTCTTT. This codes for CSVASNTEAFF.

This clone was detected a few times. The J gene is TRBJ2-3, the V gene TRBV20-1; D gene unclear. This CDR3 spans 11 amino acids. CDR1 is DFQATT and CDR2 is SNEGSKA in the germline V gene (reference sequence). The ends were cut back, 6 bases at V and 4 bases at J, with 8 bases in the middle. The CDR3 region is CSAEKADTQYF. CDR3 nucleotide sequence: TGCAGTGCGGAGAAGGCAGATACGCAGTATTTT.

The chain carries TRBV5-5 and TRBJ1-5, with 7 bases fitting TRBD1. The CDR3 has 16 residues. Germline CDR1 and CDR2: SGHKS and YYEKEE (reference sequence). The V and J ends lost 2 bases and 2 bases, in that order; junction bases with no gene match: 7. CDR3 sequence: CASSFTGVAGNQPQHF. The CDR3 DNA reads as TGTGCCAGCAGCTTCACAGGGGTGGCGGGCAATCAGCCCCAGCATTTT.

The genes are TRBV2 and TRBJ2-1; 8 bases map to TRBD2. The CDR3 contains 15 residues. Per the germline V gene, CDR1 is SNHLY and CDR2 is FYNNEI. V lost 6 bases to trimming and J lost 4 bases; unmatched junction nucleotides: 8. The CDR3 here is CASRGGVAGYNEQFF. Here the CDR3 DNA reads TGTGCCAGCAGGGGGGGAGTAGCGGGATACAATGAGCAGTTCTTC.

The genes are TRBV10-3 and TRBJ2-5, with D tentatively TRBD2 (6 bases). Germline CDR1 and CDR2: ENHRY and SYGVKD. Trimming shortened V by 5 bases and J by 0 bases, and 10 bases separated the two germline ends. This CDR3 is 14 amino acids long. CDR3 residues: CAISKGGNQETQYF. CDR3 in DNA: TGTGCCATCAGTAAGGGCGGGAACCAAGAGACCCAGTACTTC.

J is TRBJ1-1 and V is TRBV2; D is perhaps TRBD1 (5 bases). This CDR3 has 14 amino acids. With 8 bases removed from V and 1 base from J, the gap between germline ends came to 14 bases. Germline CDR1 reads SNHLY; CDR2 reads FYNNEI. The CDR3 here is CASAWTPKNTEAFF. DNA of the CDR3: TGTGCCAGCGCTTGGACACCTAAGAACACTGAAGCTTTCTTT.

This chain uses TRBV19 with TRBJ2-1; 9 nucleotides align to TRBD2. The CDR3 totals 15 residues. J was trimmed by 5 bases and V by 1 base; bases with no gene match: 3. Germline assignment: CDR1 LNHDA and CDR2 SQIVND (reference sequence). The CDR3 coding sequence is TGTGCCAGTAGTATAGGGACTAGCGCCAACAATGAGCAGTTCTTC. Protein: CASSIGTSANNEQFF.

The V and J genes are TRBV5-4 and TRBJ2-5, with a weak D call TRBD1 (6 bases). Trimming removed 3 bases from V and 4 bases from J, with 10 bases in between. The CDR3 is made up of 13 amino acids. Germline loops: CDR1 SGHNT, CDR2 YYREEE (reference sequence). The CDR3 DNA is TGTGCCAGCAGCTCACAGGGAAGAGAGACCCAGTACTTC. Its translation is CASSSQGRETQYF.

The chain combines TRBV28 with TRBJ1-5; the D is unclear. The CDR3 sequence is 12 residues long. V gave up 2 bases and J gave up 5 bases, with 4 bases separating them. Germline CDR1 is MDHEN and CDR2 is SYDVKM. CDR3 sequence reads: CASSLGHQPQHF. The CDR3 DNA reads as TGTGCCAGCAGTTTAGGGCATCAGCCCCAGCATTTT.